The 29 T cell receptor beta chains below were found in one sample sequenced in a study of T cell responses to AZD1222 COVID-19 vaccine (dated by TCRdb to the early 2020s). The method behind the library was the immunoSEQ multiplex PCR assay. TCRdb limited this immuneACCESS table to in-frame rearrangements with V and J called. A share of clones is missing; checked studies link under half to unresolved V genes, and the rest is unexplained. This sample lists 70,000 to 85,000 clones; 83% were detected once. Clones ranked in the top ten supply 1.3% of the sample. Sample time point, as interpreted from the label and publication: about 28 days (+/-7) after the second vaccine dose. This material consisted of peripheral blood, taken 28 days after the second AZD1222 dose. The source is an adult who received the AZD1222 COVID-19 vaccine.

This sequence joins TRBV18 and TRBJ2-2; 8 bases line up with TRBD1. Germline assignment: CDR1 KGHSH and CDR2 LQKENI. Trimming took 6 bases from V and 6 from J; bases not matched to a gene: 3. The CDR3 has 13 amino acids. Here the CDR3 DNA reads TGTGCCAGCTCGTTGGACAGGGCCGGGGAGCTGTTTTTT. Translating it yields CASSLDRAGELFF. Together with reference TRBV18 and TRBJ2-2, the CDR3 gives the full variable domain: NAGVMQNPRHLVRRRGQEARLRCSPMKGHSHVYWYRQLPEEGLKFMVYLQKENIIDESGMPKERFSAEFPKEGPSILRIQQVVRGDSAAYFCASSLDRAGELFFGEGSRLTVL.

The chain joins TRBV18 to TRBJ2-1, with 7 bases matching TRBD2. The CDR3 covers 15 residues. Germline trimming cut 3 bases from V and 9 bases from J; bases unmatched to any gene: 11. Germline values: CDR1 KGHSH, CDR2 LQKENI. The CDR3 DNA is TGTGCCAGCTCACCCTTTGGGGAGGGCCATATTGAGCAGTTCTTC. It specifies CASSPFGEGHIEQFF.

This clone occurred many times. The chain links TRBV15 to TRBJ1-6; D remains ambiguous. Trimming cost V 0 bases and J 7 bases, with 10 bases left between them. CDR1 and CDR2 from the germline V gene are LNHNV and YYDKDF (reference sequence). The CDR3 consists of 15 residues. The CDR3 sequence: CATSRDKYSNSPLHF. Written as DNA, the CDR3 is TGTGCCACCAGCAGAGATAAGTACTCCAATTCACCCCTCCACTTT. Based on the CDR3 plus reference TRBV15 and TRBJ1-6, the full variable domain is DAMVIQNPRYQVTQFGKPVTLSCSQTLNHNVMYWYQQKSSQAPKLLFHYYDKDFNNEADTPDNFQSRRPNTSFCFLDIRSPGLGDTAMYLCATSRDKYSNSPLHFGNGTRLTVT.

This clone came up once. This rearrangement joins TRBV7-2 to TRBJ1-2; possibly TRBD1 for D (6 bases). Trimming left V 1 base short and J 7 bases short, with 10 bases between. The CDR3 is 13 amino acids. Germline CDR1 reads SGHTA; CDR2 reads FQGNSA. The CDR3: CASSLETGSGYTF. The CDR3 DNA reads TGTGCCAGCAGCTTAGAAACAGGGTCTGGCTACACCTTC.

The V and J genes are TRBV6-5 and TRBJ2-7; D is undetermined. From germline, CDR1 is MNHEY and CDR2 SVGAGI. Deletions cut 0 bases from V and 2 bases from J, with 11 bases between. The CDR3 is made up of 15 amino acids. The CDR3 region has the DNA TGTGCCAGCAGTTACTCGCTCGCGCCCGCCTACGAGCAGTACTTC. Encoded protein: CASSYSLAPAYEQYF.

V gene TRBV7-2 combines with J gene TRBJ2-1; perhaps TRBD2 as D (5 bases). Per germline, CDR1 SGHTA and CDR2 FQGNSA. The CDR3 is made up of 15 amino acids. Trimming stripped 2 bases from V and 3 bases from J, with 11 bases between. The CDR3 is CASSLYVGVYNEQFF. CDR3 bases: TGTGCCAGCAGCTTATATGTGGGAGTCTACAATGAGCAGTTCTTC. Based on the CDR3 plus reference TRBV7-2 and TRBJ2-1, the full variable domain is GAGVSQSPSNKVTEKGKDVELRCDPISGHTALYWYRQSLGQGLEFLIYFQGNSAPDKSGLPSDRFSAERTGGSVSTLTIQRTQQEDSAVYLCASSLYVGVYNEQFFGPGTRLTVL.

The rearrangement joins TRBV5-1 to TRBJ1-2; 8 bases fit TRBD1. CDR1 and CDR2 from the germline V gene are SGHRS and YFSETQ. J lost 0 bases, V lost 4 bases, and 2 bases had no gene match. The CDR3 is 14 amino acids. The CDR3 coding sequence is TGCGCCAGCAGCGGACAGGGAGCTAACTATGGCTACACCTTC. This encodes CASSGQGANYGYTF.

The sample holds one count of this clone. The CDR3 bases are TGCGCCAGCAGCAAAAAGGCAGGTCCTAGCACAGATACGCAGTATTTT. Protein sequence: CASSKKAGPSTDTQYF. V is TRBV4-3 and J is TRBJ2-3; D not certain. Trimming stripped 5 bases from V and 0 bases from J, with 15 bases between. Germline V lookup: CDR1 LGHNA, CDR2 YSLEER. The CDR3 runs to 16 residues.

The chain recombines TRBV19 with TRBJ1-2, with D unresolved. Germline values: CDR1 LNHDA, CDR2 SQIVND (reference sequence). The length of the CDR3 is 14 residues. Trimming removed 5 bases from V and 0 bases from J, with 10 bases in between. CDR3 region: CASSSDYTNYGYTF. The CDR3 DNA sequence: TGTGCCAGTAGTTCGGACTATACTAACTATGGCTACACCTTC.

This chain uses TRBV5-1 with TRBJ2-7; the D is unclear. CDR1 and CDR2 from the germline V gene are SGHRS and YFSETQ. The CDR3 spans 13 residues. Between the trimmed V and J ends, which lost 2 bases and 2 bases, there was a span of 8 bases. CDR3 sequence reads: CASSFPSPYEQYF. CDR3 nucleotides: TGCGCCAGCAGCTTCCCCAGCCCCTACGAGCAGTACTTC.

The CDR3 nucleotides are TGTGCCAGCACGCAACTCGGGCGTAGGGGCTACGAGCAGTACTTC. This sequence encodes CASTQLGRRGYEQYF. This chain uses TRBV28 with TRBJ2-7; possible D gene TRBD1, 5 bases. The CDR3 totals 15 residues. Germline assignment: CDR1 MDHEN and CDR2 SYDVKM. Trimming took 7 bases from V and 3 from J, leaving 19 bases between them.

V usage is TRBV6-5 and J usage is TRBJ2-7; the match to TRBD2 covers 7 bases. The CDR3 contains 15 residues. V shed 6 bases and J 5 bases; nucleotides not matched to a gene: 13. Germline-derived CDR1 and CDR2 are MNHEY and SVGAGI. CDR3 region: CASSTRGVVGDEQYF. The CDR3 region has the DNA TGTGCCAGCAGCACCCGGGGGGTAGTTGGGGACGAGCAGTACTTC.

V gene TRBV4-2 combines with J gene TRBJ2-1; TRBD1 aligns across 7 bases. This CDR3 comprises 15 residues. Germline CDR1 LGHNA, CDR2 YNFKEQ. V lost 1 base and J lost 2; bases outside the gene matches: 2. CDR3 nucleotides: TGTGCCAGCAGCCAAGGGACAGGCACCTACAATGAGCAGTTCTTC. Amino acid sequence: CASSQGTGTYNEQFF.

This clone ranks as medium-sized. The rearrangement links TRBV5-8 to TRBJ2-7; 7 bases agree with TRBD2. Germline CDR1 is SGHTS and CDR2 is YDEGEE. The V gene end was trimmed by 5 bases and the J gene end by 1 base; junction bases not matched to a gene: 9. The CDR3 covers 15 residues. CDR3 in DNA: TGTGCCAGCAGGTTCCGGTCTAGCGGTTCCTACGAGCAGTACTTC. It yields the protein CASRFRSSGSYEQYF.

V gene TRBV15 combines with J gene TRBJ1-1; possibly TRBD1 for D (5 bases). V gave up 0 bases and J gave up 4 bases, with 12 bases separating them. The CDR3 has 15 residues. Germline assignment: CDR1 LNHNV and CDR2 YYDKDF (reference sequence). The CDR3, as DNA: TGTGCCACCAGCAGAGAACCACAGGTGGCCACTGAAGCTTTCTTT. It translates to CATSREPQVATEAFF.

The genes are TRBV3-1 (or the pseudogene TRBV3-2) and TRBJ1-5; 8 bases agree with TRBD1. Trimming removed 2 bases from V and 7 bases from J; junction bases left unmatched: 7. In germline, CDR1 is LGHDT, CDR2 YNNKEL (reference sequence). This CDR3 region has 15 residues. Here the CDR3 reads CASSQRGQGAQPQHF. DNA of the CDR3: TGTGCCAGCAGCCAACGAGGACAGGGAGCCCAGCCCCAGCATTTT.

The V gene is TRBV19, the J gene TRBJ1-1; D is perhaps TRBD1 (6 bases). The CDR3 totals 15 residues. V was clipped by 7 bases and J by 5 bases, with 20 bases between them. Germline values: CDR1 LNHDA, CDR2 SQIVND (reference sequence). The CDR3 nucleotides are TGTGCCAGTATCCGAGGGGGAGCAAAGGGTACTGAAGCTTTCTTT. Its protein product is CASIRGGAKGTEAFF.

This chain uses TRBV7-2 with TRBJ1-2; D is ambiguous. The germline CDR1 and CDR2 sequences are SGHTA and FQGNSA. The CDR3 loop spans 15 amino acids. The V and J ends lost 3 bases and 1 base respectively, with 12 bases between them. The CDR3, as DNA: TGTGCCAGCAGCTTGACGGAGGCTAATAACTATGGCTACACCTTC. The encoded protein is CASSLTEANNYGYTF.

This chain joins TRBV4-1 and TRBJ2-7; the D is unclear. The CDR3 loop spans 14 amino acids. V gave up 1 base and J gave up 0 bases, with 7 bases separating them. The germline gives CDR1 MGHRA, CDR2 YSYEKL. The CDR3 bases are TGCGCCAGCAGCCAAGTAGTCAGCTCCTACGAGCAGTACTTC. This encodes CASSQVVSSYEQYF.

CDR3 region: CASSLKRDHTGELFF. The CDR3 bases are TGTGCCAGCAGCTTAAAGCGGGATCACACCGGGGAGCTGTTTTTT. The V call is TRBV7-8, the J call TRBJ2-2; the match to TRBD2 covers 7 bases. CDR3 length equals 15 residues. Trimming cost V 2 bases and J 3 bases; bases outside gene matches: 3. CDR1 and CDR2 (germline): SGHVS, FQNEAQ.

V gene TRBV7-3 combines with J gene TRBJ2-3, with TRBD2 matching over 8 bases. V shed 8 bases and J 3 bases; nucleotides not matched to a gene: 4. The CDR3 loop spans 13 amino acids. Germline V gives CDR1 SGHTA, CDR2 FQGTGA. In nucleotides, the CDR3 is TGTGCCAGCCGGTCTAGCGGGACAGATACGCAGTATTTT. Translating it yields CASRSSGTDTQYF.

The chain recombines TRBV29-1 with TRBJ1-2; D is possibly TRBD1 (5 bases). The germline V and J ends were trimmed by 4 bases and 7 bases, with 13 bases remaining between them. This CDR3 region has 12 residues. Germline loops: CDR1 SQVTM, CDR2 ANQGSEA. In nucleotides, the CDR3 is TGCAGCGTTGGTTCAGGGACTCGTGGCTACACCTTC. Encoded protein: CSVGSGTRGYTF.

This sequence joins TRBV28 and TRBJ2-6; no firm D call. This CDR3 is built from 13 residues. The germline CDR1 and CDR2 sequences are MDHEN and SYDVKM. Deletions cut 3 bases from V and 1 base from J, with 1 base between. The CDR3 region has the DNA TGTGCCAGCAGTTTGTCTGGGGCCAACGTCCTGACTTTC. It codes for CASSLSGANVLTF. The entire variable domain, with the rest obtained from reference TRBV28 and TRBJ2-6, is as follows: DVKVTQSSRYLVKRTGEKVFLECVQDMDHENMFWYRQDPGLGLRLIYFSYDVKMKEKGDIPEGYSVSREKKERFSLILESASTNQTSMYLCASSLSGANVLTFGAGSRLTVL.

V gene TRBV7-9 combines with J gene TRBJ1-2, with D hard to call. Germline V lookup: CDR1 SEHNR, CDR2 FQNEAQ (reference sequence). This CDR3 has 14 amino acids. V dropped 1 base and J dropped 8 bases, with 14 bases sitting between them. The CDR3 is CASSLELTAPGYTF. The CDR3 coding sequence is TGTGCCAGCAGCTTAGAATTGACGGCCCCAGGCTACACCTTC.

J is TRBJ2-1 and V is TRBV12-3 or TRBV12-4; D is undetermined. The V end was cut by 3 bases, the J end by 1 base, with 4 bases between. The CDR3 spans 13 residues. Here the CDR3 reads CASSFLSYNEQFF. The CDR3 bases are TGTGCCAGCAGTTTTTTGTCCTACAATGAGCAGTTCTTC.

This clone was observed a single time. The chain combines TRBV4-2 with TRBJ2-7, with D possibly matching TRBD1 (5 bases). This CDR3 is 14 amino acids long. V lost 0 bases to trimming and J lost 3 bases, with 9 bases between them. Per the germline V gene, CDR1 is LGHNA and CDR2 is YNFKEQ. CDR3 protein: CASSQEDRNYEQYF. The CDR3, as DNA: TGTGCCAGCAGCCAAGAAGACAGAAACTACGAGCAGTACTTC.

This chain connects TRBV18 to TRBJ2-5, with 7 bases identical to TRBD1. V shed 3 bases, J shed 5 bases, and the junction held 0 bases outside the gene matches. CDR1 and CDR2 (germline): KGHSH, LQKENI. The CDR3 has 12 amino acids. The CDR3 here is CASSPDRETQYF. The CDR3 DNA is TGTGCCAGCTCACCGGACAGGGAGACCCAGTACTTC.

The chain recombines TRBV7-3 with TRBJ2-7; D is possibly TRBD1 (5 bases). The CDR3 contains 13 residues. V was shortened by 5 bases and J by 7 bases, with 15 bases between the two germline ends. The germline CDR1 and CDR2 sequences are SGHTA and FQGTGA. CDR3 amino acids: CASSLDTGLEQYF. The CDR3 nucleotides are TGTGCCAGCAGCCTGGACACGGGTTTAGAGCAGTACTTC.

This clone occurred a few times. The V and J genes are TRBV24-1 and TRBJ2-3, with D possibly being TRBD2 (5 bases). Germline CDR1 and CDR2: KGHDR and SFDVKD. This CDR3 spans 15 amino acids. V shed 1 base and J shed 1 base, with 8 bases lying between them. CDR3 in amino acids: CATSDFFSGTDTQYF. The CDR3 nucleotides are TGTGCCACCAGTGATTTTTTTAGCGGCACAGATACGCAGTATTTT.